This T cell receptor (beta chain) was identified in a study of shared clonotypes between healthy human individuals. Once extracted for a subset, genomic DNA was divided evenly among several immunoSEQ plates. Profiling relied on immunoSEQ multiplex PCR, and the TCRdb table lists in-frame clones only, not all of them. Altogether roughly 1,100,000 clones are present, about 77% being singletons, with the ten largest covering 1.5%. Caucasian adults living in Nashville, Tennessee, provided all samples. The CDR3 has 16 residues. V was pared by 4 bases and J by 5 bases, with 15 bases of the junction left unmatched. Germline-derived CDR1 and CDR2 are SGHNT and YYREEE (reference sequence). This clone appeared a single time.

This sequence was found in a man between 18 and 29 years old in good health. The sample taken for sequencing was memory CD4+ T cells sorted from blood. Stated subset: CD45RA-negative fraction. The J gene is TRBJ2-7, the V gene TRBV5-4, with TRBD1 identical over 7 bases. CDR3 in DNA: TGTGCCAGCAGCCCGGCGGTTTCGACAGGGATCAACGAGCAGTACTTC. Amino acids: CASSPAVSTGINEQYF.